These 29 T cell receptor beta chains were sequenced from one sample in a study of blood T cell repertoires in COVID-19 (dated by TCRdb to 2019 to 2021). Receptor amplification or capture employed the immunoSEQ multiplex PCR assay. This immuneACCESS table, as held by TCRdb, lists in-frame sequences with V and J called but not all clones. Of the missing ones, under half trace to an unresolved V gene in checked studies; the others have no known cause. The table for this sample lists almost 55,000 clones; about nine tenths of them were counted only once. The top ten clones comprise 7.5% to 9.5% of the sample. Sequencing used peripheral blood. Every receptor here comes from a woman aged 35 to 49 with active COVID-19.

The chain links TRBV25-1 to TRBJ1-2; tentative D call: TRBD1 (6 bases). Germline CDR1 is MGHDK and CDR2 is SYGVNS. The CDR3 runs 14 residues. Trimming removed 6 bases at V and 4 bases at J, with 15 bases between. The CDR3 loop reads CASSPPGQPYGYTF. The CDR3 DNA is TGTGCCAGCAGCCCACCCGGACAGCCCTATGGCTACACCTTC.

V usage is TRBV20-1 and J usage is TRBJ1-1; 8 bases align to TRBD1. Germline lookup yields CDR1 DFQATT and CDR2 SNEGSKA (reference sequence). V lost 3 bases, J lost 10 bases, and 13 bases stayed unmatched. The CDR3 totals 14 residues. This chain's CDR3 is CSASFQGAGKGAFF. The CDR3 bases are TGCAGTGCTAGTTTCCAGGGGGCGGGTAAGGGAGCTTTCTTT.

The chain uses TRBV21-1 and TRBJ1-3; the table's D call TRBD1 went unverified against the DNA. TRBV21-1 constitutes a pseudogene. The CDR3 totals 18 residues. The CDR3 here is CASSKAPTRAPEGNTIYF. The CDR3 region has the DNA TGTGCCAGCAGCAAAGCGCCTACCAGGGCACCCGAGGGAAACACCATATATTTT.

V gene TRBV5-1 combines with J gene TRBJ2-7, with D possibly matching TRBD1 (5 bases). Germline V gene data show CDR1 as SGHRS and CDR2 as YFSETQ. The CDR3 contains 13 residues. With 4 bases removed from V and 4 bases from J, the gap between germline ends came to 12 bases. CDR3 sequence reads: CASSLDSEYEQYF. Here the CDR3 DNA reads TGCGCCAGCAGCCTTGACAGCGAATACGAGCAGTACTTC.

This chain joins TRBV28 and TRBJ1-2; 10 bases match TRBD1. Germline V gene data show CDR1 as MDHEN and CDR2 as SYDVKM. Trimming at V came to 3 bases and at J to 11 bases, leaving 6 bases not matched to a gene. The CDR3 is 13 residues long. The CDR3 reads CASSLVGTGEYTF. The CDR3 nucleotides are TGTGCCAGCAGTTTGGTGGGGACAGGGGAGTACACCTTC.

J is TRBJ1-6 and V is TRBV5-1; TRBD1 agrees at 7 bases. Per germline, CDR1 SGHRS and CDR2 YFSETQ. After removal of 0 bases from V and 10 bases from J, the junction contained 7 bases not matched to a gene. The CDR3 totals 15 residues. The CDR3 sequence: CASSLGIGDRSPLHF. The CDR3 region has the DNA TGCGCCAGCAGCTTGGGTATAGGGGACAGATCACCCCTCCACTTT. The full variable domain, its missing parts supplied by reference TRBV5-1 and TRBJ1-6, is KAGVTQTPRYLIKTRGQQVTLSCSPISGHRSVSWYQQTPGQGLQFLFEYFSETQRNKGNFPGRFSGRQFSNSRSEMNVSTLELGDSALYLCASSLGIGDRSPLHFGNGTRLTVT.

CDR3 amino acids: CASGHPGLEGRKRTQYF. In DNA form, the CDR3 reads TGTGCTAGTGGCCACCCGGGCCTCGAGGGCAGGAAACGGACCCAGTACTTC. The gene calls are TRBV12-5 and TRBJ2-5; possible D gene TRBD2, 5 bases. The length of the CDR3 is 17 residues. V was pared by 6 bases and J by 7 bases, with 27 bases between. CDR1 is LGHNT and CDR2 is FRNRAP in the germline V gene.

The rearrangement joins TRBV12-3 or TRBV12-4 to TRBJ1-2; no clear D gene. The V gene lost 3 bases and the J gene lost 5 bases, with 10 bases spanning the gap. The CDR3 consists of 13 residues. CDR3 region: CASSFAGKYGYTF. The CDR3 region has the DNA TGTGCCAGCAGTTTCGCAGGCAAATATGGCTACACCTTC.

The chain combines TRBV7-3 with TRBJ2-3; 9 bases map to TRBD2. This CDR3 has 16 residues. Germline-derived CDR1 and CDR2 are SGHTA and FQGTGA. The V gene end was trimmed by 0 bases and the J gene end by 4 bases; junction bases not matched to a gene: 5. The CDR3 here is CASSLTSGGRADTQYF. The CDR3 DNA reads TGTGCCAGCAGCTTAACTAGCGGGGGACGGGCAGATACGCAGTATTTT.

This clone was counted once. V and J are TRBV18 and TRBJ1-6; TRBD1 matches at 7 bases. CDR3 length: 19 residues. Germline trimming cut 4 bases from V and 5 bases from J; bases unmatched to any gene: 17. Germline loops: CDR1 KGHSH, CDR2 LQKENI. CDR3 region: CASSRLQHSGTDNNSPLHF. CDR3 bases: TGTGCCAGCTCACGATTGCAGCATTCCGGGACAGATAATAATTCACCCCTCCACTTT.

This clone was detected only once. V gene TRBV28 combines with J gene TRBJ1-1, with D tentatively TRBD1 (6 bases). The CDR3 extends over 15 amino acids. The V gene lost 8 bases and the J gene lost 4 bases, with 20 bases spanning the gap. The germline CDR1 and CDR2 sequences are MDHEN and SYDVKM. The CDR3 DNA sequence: TGTGCCAGCGGGGGGGGCGACCCCTTCCTCACTGAAGCTTTCTTT. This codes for CASGGGDPFLTEAFF.

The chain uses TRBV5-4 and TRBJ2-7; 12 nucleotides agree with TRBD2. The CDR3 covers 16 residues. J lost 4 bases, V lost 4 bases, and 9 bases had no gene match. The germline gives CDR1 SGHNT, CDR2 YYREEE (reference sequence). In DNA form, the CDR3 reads TGTGCCAGCAGCACCACTAGCGGGGGGACATTTTACGAGCAGTACTTC. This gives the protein CASSTTSGGTFYEQYF.

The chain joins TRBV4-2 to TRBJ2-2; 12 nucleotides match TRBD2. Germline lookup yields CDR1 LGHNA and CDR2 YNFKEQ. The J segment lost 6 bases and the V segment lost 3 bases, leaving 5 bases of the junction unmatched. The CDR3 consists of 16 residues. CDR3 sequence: CASSHPSGGAPGELFF. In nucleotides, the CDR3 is TGTGCCAGCAGCCACCCTAGCGGGGGGGCCCCCGGGGAGCTGTTTTTT.

The CDR3 here is CSVGSDRGTTGELFF. DNA of the CDR3: TGCAGCGTTGGGTCGGACAGGGGGACCACCGGGGAGCTGTTTTTT. The rearrangement joins TRBV29-1 to TRBJ2-2; 10 nucleotides line up with TRBD1. The CDR3 sequence is 15 residues long. Germline V gene sequence: CDR1 SQVTM, CDR2 ANQGSEA. Trimming removed 4 bases from V and 4 bases from J; junction bases left unmatched: 6.

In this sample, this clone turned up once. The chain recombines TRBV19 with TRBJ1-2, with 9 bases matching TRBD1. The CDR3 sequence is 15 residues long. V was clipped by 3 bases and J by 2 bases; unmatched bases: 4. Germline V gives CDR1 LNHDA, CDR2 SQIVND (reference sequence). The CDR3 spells CASSMTGGLNYGYTF. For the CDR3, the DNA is TGTGCCAGTAGTATGACAGGGGGACTAAACTATGGCTACACCTTC.

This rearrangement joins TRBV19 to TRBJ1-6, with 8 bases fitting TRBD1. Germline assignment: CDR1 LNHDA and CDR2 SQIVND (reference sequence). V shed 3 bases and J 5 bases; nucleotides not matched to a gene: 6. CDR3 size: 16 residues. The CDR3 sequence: CASSMSGGGHNSPLHF. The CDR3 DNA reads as TGTGCCAGTAGTATGTCAGGGGGCGGTCATAATTCACCCCTCCACTTT.

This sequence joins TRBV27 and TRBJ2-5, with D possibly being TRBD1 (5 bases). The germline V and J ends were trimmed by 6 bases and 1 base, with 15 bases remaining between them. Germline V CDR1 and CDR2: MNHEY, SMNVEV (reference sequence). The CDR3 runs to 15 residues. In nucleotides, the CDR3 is TGTGCCAGCAGCCGAATTCGTGGGGCCCAAGAGACCCAGTACTTC. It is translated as CASSRIRGAQETQYF.

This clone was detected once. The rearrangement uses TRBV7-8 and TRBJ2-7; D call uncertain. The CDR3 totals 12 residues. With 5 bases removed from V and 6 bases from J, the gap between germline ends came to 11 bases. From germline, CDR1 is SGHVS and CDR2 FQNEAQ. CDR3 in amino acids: CASSRPRSEQYF. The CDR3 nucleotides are TGTGCCAGCAGCCGACCGAGGAGCGAGCAGTACTTC.

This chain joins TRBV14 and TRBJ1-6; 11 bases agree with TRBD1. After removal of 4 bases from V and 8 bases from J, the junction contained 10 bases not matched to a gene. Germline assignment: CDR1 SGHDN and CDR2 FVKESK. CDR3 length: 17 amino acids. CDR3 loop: CASSRLGQGALHSPLHF. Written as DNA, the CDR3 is TGTGCCAGCAGCCGCCTTGGACAGGGGGCCCTCCATTCACCCCTCCACTTT.

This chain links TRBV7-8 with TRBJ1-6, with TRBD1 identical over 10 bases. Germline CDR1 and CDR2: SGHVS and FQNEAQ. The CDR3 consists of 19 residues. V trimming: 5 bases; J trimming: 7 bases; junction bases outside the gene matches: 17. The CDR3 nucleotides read TGTGCCAGCAGCCGAACCGGGACAGGGGTTTCTGGGAAAAATTCACCCCTCCACTTT. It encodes CASSRTGTGVSGKNSPLHF. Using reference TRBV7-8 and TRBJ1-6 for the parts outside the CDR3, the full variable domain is GAGVSQSPRYKVAKRGQDVALRCDPISGHVSLFWYQQALGQGPEFLTYFQNEAQLDKSGLPSDRFFAERPEGSVSTLKIQRTQQEDSAVYLCASSRTGTGVSGKNSPLHFGNGTRLTVT.

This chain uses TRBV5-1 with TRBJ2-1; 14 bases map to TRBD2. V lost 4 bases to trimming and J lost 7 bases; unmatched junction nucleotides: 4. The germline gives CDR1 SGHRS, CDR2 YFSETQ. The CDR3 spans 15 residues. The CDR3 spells CASSVGLAGVNEQFF. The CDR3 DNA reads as TGCGCCAGCAGCGTGGGACTAGCGGGGGTTAATGAGCAGTTCTTC.

The CDR3 nucleotides are TGTGCCAGCAGTTTTATCGGGTCGGCTGAAGCTTTCTTT. Translating it yields CASSFIGSAEAFF. V usage is TRBV12-3 or TRBV12-4 and J usage is TRBJ1-1, with D unresolved. This CDR3 spans 13 amino acids. Trimming removed 3 bases from V and 6 bases from J, with 11 bases in between.

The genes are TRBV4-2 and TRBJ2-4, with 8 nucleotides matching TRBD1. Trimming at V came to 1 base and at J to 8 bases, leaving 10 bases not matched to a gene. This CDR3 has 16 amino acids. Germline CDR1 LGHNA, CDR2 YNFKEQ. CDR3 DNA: TGTGCCAGCAGCCAAGCGCAGGGGGCGGGCTGGGACATTCAGTACTTC. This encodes CASSQAQGAGWDIQYF.

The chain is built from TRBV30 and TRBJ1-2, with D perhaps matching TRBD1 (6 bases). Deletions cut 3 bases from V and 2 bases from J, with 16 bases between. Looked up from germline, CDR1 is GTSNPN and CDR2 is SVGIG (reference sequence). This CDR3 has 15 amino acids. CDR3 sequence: CAWSGQGSPNYGYTF. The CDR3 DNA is TGTGCCTGGAGCGGTCAGGGGTCGCCGAACTATGGCTACACCTTC.

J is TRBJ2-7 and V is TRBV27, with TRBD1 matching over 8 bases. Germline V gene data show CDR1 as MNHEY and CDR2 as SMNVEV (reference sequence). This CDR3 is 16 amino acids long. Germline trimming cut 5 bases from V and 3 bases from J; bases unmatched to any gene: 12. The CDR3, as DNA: TGTGCCAGCAGTCCCGACAGGGGCCCCCTCCACTACGAGCAGTACTTC. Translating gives CASSPDRGPLHYEQYF.

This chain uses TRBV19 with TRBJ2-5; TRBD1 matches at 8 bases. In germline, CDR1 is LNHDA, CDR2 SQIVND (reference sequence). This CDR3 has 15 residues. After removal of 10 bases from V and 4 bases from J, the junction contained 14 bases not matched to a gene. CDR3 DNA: TGTGCCACCTCACCCTTGGGCAGGGGGCGAGAGACCCAGTACTTC. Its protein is CATSPLGRGRETQYF.

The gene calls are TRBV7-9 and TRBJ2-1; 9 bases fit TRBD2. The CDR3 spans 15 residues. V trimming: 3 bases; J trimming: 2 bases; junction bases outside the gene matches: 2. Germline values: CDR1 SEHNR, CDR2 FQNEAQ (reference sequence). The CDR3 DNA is TGTGCCAGCAGCTTCTTAGCGGGGGCCTACAATGAGCAGTTCTTC. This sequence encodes CASSFLAGAYNEQFF.

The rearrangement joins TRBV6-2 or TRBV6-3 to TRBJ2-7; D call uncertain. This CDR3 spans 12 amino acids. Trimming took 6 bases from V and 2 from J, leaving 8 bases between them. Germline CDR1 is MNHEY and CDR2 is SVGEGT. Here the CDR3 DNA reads TGTGCCAGCAGCCGAGGCCCCTACGAGCAGTACTTC. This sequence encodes CASSRGPYEQYF.

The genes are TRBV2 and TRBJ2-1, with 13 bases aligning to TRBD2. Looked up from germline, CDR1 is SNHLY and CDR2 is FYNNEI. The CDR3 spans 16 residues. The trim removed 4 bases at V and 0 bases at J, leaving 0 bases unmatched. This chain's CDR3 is CASSGTSGGSYNEQFF. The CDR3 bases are TGTGCCAGCAGTGGGACTAGCGGGGGCTCCTACAATGAGCAGTTCTTC.